This T cell receptor beta chain is drawn from a study of PD-L1 blockade in urothelial cancer. Profiling relied on immunoSEQ multiplex PCR, and the TCRdb table lists in-frame clones only, not all of them. The sample includes tens of thousands of clones, roughly 84% seen only once; the top ten take less than 3%. V dropped 3 bases and J dropped 2 bases, with 4 bases sitting between them. CDR1 is SGHAT and CDR2 is FQNNGV in the germline V gene. The CDR3 runs 12 residues. Sample: PBMCs, taken around atezolizumab (anti-PD-L1) treatment. The TCR comes from a man between 45 and 60 years old with urothelial cancer. The chain recombines TRBV11-2 with TRBJ1-1, with D hard to call. The CDR3 DNA follows: TGTGCCAGCAGCTTCCCAAACACTGAAGCTTTCTTT. This encodes CASSFPNTEAFF. Using reference TRBV11-2 and TRBJ1-1 for the parts outside the CDR3, the full variable domain is EAGVAQSPRYKIIEKRQSVAFWCNPISGHATLYWYQQILGQGPKLLIQFQNNGVVDDSQLPKDRFSAERLKGVDSTLKIQPAKLEDSAVYLCASSFPNTEAFFGQGTRLTVV.